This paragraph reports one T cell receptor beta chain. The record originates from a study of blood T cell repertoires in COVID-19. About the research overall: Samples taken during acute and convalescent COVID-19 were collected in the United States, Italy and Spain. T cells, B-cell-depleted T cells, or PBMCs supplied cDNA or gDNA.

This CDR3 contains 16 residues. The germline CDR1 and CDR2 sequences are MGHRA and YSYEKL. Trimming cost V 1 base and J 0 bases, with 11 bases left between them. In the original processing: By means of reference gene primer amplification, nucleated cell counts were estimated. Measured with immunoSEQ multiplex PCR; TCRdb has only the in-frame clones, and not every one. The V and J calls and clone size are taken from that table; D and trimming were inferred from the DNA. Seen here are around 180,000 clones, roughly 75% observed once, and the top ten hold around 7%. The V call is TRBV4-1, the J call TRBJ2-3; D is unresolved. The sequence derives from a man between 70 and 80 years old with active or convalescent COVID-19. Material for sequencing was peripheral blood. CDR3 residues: CASSQGGAESTDTQYF. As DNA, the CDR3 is TGCGCCAGCAGCCAAGGCGGCGCAGAGAGCACAGATACGCAGTATTTT.